Following are 23 T cell receptor beta chains from one sample sequenced in a study of cytomegalovirus exposure and HLA in healthy donors. The study ran its PCR with 60 Vbeta and 13 Jbeta primers. Only in-frame clones appear in the TCRdb table, and some are missing; sequencing was by immunoSEQ multiplex PCR. This sample has roughly 120,000 clones; more than 65% occur once, and the top ten carry roughly 1.5%. Specimen: PBMCs. These receptors were obtained from a woman aged 18-35 years in good health and CMV-seronegative.

This sequence joins TRBV9 and TRBJ1-1; possible D gene TRBD1, 5 bases. Germline CDR1 SGDLS, CDR2 YYNGEE. The CDR3 length is 16 residues. V lost 0 bases and J 8 bases, leaving 20 bases between the germline ends. The CDR3 nucleotides are TGTGCCAGCAGCGTAGCCCGAATCGCAGGGCACAGGGAAGCTTTCTTT. Its protein product is CASSVARIAGHREAFF.

This clone was found a few times. V gene TRBV6-4 combines with J gene TRBJ1-2; TRBD1 matches at 10 bases. CDR3 length equals 12 residues. CDR1 is MRHNA, CDR2 SNTAGT, per germline. Trimming at V came to 5 bases and at J to 14 bases, leaving 8 bases not matched to a gene. CDR3 residues: CASSSTGGAATF. The CDR3 nucleotides are TGTGCCAGCAGTTCGACAGGGGGCGCGGCGACCTTC.

The chain combines TRBV29-1 with TRBJ1-1, with 7 bases lining up with TRBD1. J gave up 3 bases and V 6 bases, and 7 bases lay outside the gene matches. Per the germline V gene, CDR1 is SQVTM and CDR2 is ANQGSEA. This CDR3 contains 13 residues. CDR3 nucleotide sequence: TGCAGCGTGCTTGGGACAGTGGACACTGAAGCTTTCTTT. As protein: CSVLGTVDTEAFF.

This rearrangement joins TRBV7-6 to TRBJ2-1; 11 positions agree with TRBD2. From germline, CDR1 is SGHVS and CDR2 FNYEAQ. With 7 bases clipped from V and 8 bases from J, the junction kept 13 bases outside the gene matches. This CDR3 comprises 16 residues. CDR3 coding DNA: TGTGCCAGCACCCCAACGGGGGGACTAGCGGTCGATGAGCAGTTCTTC. The encoded protein is CASTPTGGLAVDEQFF.

To note about this clone: At one boundary the junction diverges from the germline segment, which might be a read error. The rearrangement uses TRBV2 and TRBJ2-4; TRBD2 matches at 7 bases. CDR3 length equals 14 residues. Germline CDR1 is SNHLY and CDR2 is FYNNEI. CDR3 in DNA: TGTGCCAGCTGGGGGGGAGGATACAAAAACAGTCAGTACTTC. As protein: CASWGGGYKNSQYF.

This sequence joins TRBV11-2 and TRBJ2-2; TRBD2 aligns across 8 bases. Trimming took 0 bases from V and 8 from J; bases not matched to a gene: 11. The CDR3 runs to 17 residues. CDR1 is SGHAT, CDR2 FQNNGV, per germline. The CDR3 spells CASSLDLAGRQTGELFF. CDR3 nucleotides: TGTGCCAGCAGCTTAGATCTAGCGGGCCGTCAGACAGGGGAGCTGTTTTTT.

The chain is built from TRBV10-1 and TRBJ1-5, with no clear D. With 2 bases removed from V and 4 bases from J, the gap between germline ends came to 6 bases. Germline lookup yields CDR1 WNHNN and CDR2 SYGVQD (reference sequence). The CDR3 spans 13 residues. The CDR3 DNA follows: TGCGCCAGCAGTGAGGGGCTAAATCAGCCCCAGCATTTT. It translates to CASSEGLNQPQHF.

J is TRBJ2-1 and V is TRBV23-1, with D possibly TRBD2 on 5 matching bases. TRBV23-1 is flagged as an ORF with uncertain function. V was cut by 3 bases and J by 0 bases, with 12 bases left in between. The CDR3 runs 16 residues. CDR3 in DNA: TGCGCCAGCAGTCACGTTCAGCGGAGCTCCTACAATGAGCAGTTCTTC. As protein: CASSHVQRSSYNEQFF.

The V gene is TRBV6-1, the J gene TRBJ2-5; maybe TRBD1 (5 bases). The J call is in doubt because the DNA end fits TRBJ2-7 better. Germline-derived CDR1 and CDR2 are MNHNS and SASEGT. The CDR3 runs 13 residues. The CDR3 spells CASSEVGAGEQYF. Written as DNA, the CDR3 is TGTGCCAGCAGTGAAGTAGGGGCAGGCGAGCAGTACTTC.

J is TRBJ2-3 and V is TRBV6-4; a possible D gene is TRBD2 (6 bases). The ends were cut back, 10 bases at V and 3 bases at J, with 14 bases in the middle. The CDR3 extends over 13 amino acids. The germline V gene has CDR1 MRHNA and CDR2 SNTAGT. CDR3 in DNA: TGTGCCACCAGCGTGCGGGAAACAGATACGCAGTATTTT. Residues: CATSVRETDTQYF.

This clone has more than one count but fewer than ten. V gene TRBV23-1 combines with J gene TRBJ1-2; D ambiguous. TRBV23-1 is an ORF for which the function is uncertain. The CDR3 has 14 amino acids. The V and J ends lost 4 bases and 4 bases respectively, with 13 bases between them. CDR3 residues: CASSRKLPLYGYTF. CDR3 coding DNA: TGCGCCAGCAGTCGCAAGCTTCCTCTCTATGGCTACACCTTC.

The CDR3 bases are TGTGCCAGCAGCGTAGGTAGCGGGAGGGCCAGGGGCAATGAGCAGTTCTTC. Amino acids: CASSVGSGRARGNEQFF. The gene calls are TRBV9 and TRBJ2-1, with TRBD2 identical over 11 bases. V shed 0 bases, J shed 6 bases, and the junction held 8 bases outside the gene matches. CDR1 and CDR2 (germline): SGDLS, YYNGEE. The CDR3 is 17 amino acids.

The chain carries TRBV4-1 and TRBJ1-5, with 8 bases identical to TRBD1. Per the germline V gene, CDR1 is MGHRA and CDR2 is YSYEKL. The CDR3 has 16 residues. V shed 1 base and J 5 bases; nucleotides not matched to a gene: 7. The CDR3 region has the DNA TGCGCCAGCAGCCAAGGTGTAGGACAGGGCTATCAGCCCCAGCATTTT. Its translation is CASSQGVGQGYQPQHF.

The chain employs TRBV6-6 and TRBJ1-6; no definite D call. Trimming took 2 bases from V and 7 from J, leaving 12 bases between them. This CDR3 comprises 15 residues. From germline, CDR1 is MNHNY and CDR2 SVGAGI (reference sequence). CDR3 bases: TGTGCCAGCAGTTACGGGAGGGTGGGGAATTCACCCCTCCACTTT. Translation: CASSYGRVGNSPLHF.

The chain uses TRBV7-8 and TRBJ2-3; TRBD2 matches 11 bases. Trimming took 4 bases from V and 2 from J; bases not matched to a gene: 8. The CDR3 consists of 17 residues. From germline, CDR1 is SGHVS and CDR2 FQNEAQ. This chain's CDR3 is CASSSKLAGDYTDTQYF. The CDR3 nucleotides read TGTGCCAGCAGCTCTAAACTAGCGGGGGATTACACAGATACGCAGTATTTT. Full variable domain (remainder filled in from reference TRBV7-8 and TRBJ2-3): GAGVSQSPRYKVAKRGQDVALRCDPISGHVSLFWYQQALGQGPEFLTYFQNEAQLDKSGLPSDRFFAERPEGSVSTLKIQRTQQEDSAVYLCASSSKLAGDYTDTQYFGPGTRLTVL.

The chain has TRBV27 and TRBJ2-1; D perhaps matches TRBD2 (5 bases). Trimming removed 2 bases from V and 4 bases from J, with 12 bases in between. The germline gives CDR1 MNHEY, CDR2 SMNVEV (reference sequence). The CDR3 length is 15 residues. CDR3 protein: CASSLGGPTYNEQFF. CDR3 DNA: TGTGCCAGCAGTTTAGGCGGGCCTACGTACAATGAGCAGTTCTTC.

V usage is TRBV10-2 and J usage is TRBJ2-7; 11 bases are a match to TRBD1. The CDR3 extends over 14 amino acids. Germline V CDR1 and CDR2: WSHSY, SAAADI. V dropped 4 bases and J dropped 4; count of bases not matched to a gene: 3. CDR3 sequence (DNA): TGCGCCAGCAGTGGGACAGGGGGCCATTACGAGCAGTACTTC. Translated, it gives CASSGTGGHYEQYF.

This clone has more than one count but fewer than ten. The genes are TRBV7-2 and TRBJ1-1, with TRBD1 identical over 8 bases. The CDR3 is 19 amino acids. After removal of 4 bases from V and 0 bases from J, the junction contained 16 bases not matched to a gene. CDR1 is SGHTA, CDR2 FQGNSA, per germline. The CDR3 loop is CASSSLPGQATHLNTEAFF. CDR3 sequence (DNA): TGTGCCAGCAGCTCCCTCCCGGGACAGGCGACCCACTTGAACACTGAAGCTTTCTTT.

This chain connects TRBV6-1 to TRBJ2-7; maybe TRBD2 (6 bases). The CDR3 covers 14 residues. Germline-derived CDR1 and CDR2 are MNHNS and SASEGT. V was clipped by 5 bases and J by 3 bases, with 14 bases between them. In DNA, the CDR3 is TGTGCCAGCAGTAGCTCGGGACTCAGCTACGAGCAGTACTTC. Protein sequence: CASSSSGLSYEQYF.

The rearrangement joins TRBV6-4 to TRBJ2-7; TRBD1 aligns across 9 bases. Germline V lookup: CDR1 MRHNA, CDR2 SNTAGT. CDR3 length: 14 amino acids. V shed 6 bases, J shed 1 base, and the junction held 4 bases outside the gene matches. The CDR3 DNA follows: TGTGCCAGCAGCCCCGGGACAGGGTCCTACGAGCAGTACTTC. Its protein product is CASSPGTGSYEQYF.

The rearrangement uses TRBV7-2 and TRBJ1-2, with D unresolved. The CDR3 is 13 amino acids. Germline V lookup: CDR1 SGHTA, CDR2 FQGNSA. V was pared by 1 base and J by 4 bases, with 7 bases between. The CDR3 loop reads CASSLVASYGYTF. For the CDR3, the DNA is TGTGCCAGCAGCTTAGTGGCCAGCTATGGCTACACCTTC.

This sequence joins TRBV7-9 and TRBJ2-5, with D hard to call. The CDR3 spans 12 residues. V lost 5 bases and J 3 bases, leaving 7 bases between the germline ends. From germline, CDR1 is SEHNR and CDR2 FQNEAQ (reference sequence). CDR3 DNA sequence: TGTGCCAGCAGCGTTCTTGAAGAGACCCAGTACTTC. It is translated as CASSVLEETQYF.

The V call is TRBV7-2, the J call TRBJ2-1, with 9 positions matching TRBD2. The germline gives CDR1 SGHTA, CDR2 FQGNSA. There are 15 residues in the CDR3. Germline trimming cut 2 bases from V and 3 bases from J; bases unmatched to any gene: 2. The CDR3 DNA reads as TGTGCCAGCAGCTTACTAGCGGGGCTCTACAATGAGCAGTTCTTC. It codes for CASSLLAGLYNEQFF.